The 11 T cell receptor beta chains below all came from one sample that was sequenced in a study of blood T cell repertoires in COVID-19. TCRdb's table, derived via immunoSEQ multiplex PCR, lists solely in-frame clones and lacks some. The sample has some 180,000 clones; roughly 80% are singletons. The sample was peripheral blood. These receptors were obtained from a woman aged 80 or older with acute or convalescent COVID-19.

The chain recombines TRBV11-3 with TRBJ2-3, with D possibly being TRBD2 (7 bases). This CDR3 has 17 amino acids. Germline V lookup: CDR1 SGHNT, CDR2 YENEEA. Trimming shortened V by 1 base and J by 0 bases, and 14 bases separated the two germline ends. The CDR3 region has the DNA TGTGCCAGCAGCTTAGGTCGGGGGGCCCGCAGCACAGATACGCAGTATTTT. Its translation: CASSLGRGARSTDTQYF.

The chain uses TRBV3-1 (or the pseudogene TRBV3-2) and TRBJ2-7; 11 nucleotides align to TRBD2. J gave up 3 bases and V 4 bases, and 5 bases lay outside the gene matches. The CDR3 has 15 residues. Germline CDR1 and CDR2: LGHDT and YNNKEL (reference sequence). This CDR3 reads CASSRSTSGSYEQYF. The CDR3 DNA sequence: TGTGCCAGCAGCCGTAGCACTAGCGGGAGCTACGAGCAGTACTTC.

This clone was counted only a few times. This chain connects TRBV29-1 to TRBJ1-5; 9 bases are a match to TRBD1. The CDR3 contains 12 residues. V trimming: 6 bases; J trimming: 4 bases; junction bases outside the gene matches: 1. Germline V gene lookup returns CDR1 SQVTM and CDR2 ANQGSEA. The CDR3 region is CSVGTGNQPQHF. The CDR3 nucleotides are TGCAGCGTCGGGACAGGGAATCAGCCCCAGCATTTT.

The chain couples TRBV2 to TRBJ2-3, with TRBD1 matching over 7 bases. Germline assignment: CDR1 SNHLY and CDR2 FYNNEI. The CDR3 has 14 amino acids. The V and J ends lost 7 bases and 3 bases, in that order; junction bases with no gene match: 7. CDR3 in amino acids: CASKWVRGTDTQYF. Written as DNA, the CDR3 is TGTGCCAGCAAATGGGTCAGGGGGACAGATACGCAGTATTTT.

CDR3 sequence (DNA): TGTGCCAGCAGCTTAGGCCCTAAGGACTCCGAGCAGTACTTC. As protein: CASSLGPKDSEQYF. The genes are TRBV13 and TRBJ2-7, with a weak D call TRBD2 (5 bases). CDR3 length: 14 residues. The V gene's germline CDR1 is PRHDT and CDR2 FYEKMQ (reference sequence). Trimming took 0 bases from V and 6 from J, leaving 12 bases between them.

The V call is TRBV2, the J call TRBJ1-2, with TRBD1 as a possible D gene (5 bases). With 7 bases removed from V and 4 bases from J, the gap between germline ends came to 16 bases. Germline V CDR1 and CDR2: SNHLY, FYNNEI. The CDR3 consists of 14 residues. CDR3 amino acids: CASILDGGIYGYTF. CDR3 DNA: TGTGCCAGCATTTTAGATGGGGGGATCTATGGCTACACCTTC. Variable domain in full (rest from reference TRBV2 and TRBJ1-2): EPEVTQTPSHQVTQMGQEVILRCVPISNHLYFYWYRQILGQKVEFLVSFYNNEISEKSEIFDDQFSVERPDGSNFTLKIRSTKLEDSAMYFCASILDGGIYGYTFGSGTRLTVV.

The J gene is TRBJ1-1, the V gene TRBV4-1, with D possibly matching TRBD1 (5 bases). The germline V and J ends were trimmed by 0 bases and 5 bases, with 16 bases remaining between them. The CDR3 extends over 16 amino acids. Germline V gene lookup returns CDR1 MGHRA and CDR2 YSYEKL. CDR3 sequence reads: CASSQDKGVRRTEAFF. The CDR3 bases are TGCGCCAGCAGCCAAGATAAAGGGGTAAGGAGAACTGAAGCTTTCTTT.

This clone was observed a few times. V usage is TRBV19 and J usage is TRBJ2-7; 10 nucleotides agree with TRBD1. CDR1 is LNHDA and CDR2 is SQIVND in the germline V gene (reference sequence). This CDR3 is built from 15 residues. The ends lost 4 bases at V and 6 bases at J; junction bases unmatched: 9. This CDR3 is CASSSLGQGVSEQYF. The CDR3 DNA is TGTGCCAGTAGTAGCCTCGGACAGGGGGTCAGCGAGCAGTACTTC.

V is TRBV19 and J is TRBJ2-1, with D hard to call. V lost 6 bases and J 0 bases, leaving 9 bases between the germline ends. Per the germline V gene, CDR1 is LNHDA and CDR2 is SQIVND (reference sequence). The CDR3 spans 14 residues. The CDR3 protein is CASRVSSSYNEQFF. CDR3 nucleotide sequence: TGTGCCAGTAGGGTCTCTAGCTCCTACAATGAGCAGTTCTTC.

This rearrangement joins TRBV2 to TRBJ1-2; tentative D call: TRBD1 (5 bases). Germline values: CDR1 SNHLY, CDR2 FYNNEI. The CDR3 is 15 amino acids. Trimming stripped 3 bases from V and 8 bases from J, with 19 bases between. In DNA, the CDR3 is TGTGCCAGCAGTGATAGAACTGGGGGGGTACGAGGCTACACCTTC. It yields the protein CASSDRTGGVRGYTF. Together with reference TRBV2 and TRBJ1-2, the CDR3 gives the full variable domain: EPEVTQTPSHQVTQMGQEVILRCVPISNHLYFYWYRQILGQKVEFLVSFYNNEISEKSEIFDDQFSVERPDGSNFTLKIRSTKLEDSAMYFCASSDRTGGVRGYTFGSGTRLTVV.

The chain has TRBV28 and TRBJ2-1; 7 bases agree with TRBD2. The V gene's germline CDR1 is MDHEN and CDR2 SYDVKM. V gave up 8 bases and J gave up 0 bases; unmatched junction bases: 7. The CDR3 has 15 residues. The CDR3 is CASGGTISSYNEQFF. CDR3 DNA: TGTGCCAGCGGGGGGACTATTAGCTCCTACAATGAGCAGTTCTTC.